These T cell receptor beta chains were read from a single sample in a study of identical twins. TCRdb reprocessed the 5' RACE reads with MiXCR, giving one entry per CDR3 protein. The sample yields roughly 280,000 distinct CDR3 sequences, 8% to 9.5% seen once. These sequences were also reported in another study, on yellow fever vaccine responses in identical twins.

Sequenced: CD8+ T cells sorted from blood. These receptors originate from a woman younger than 35 in good health. CDR3s include the opening cysteine and the closing phenylalanine or tryptophan. D genes are given only for firm matches. Size values are once, few and many counts, or a class for expanded clones, and some rows have none.

d_call: -; v_call: TRBV12-3/TRBV12-4; clone_size: many; j_call: TRBJ2-7; cdr3_aa: CASRTGHGKYEQYF; cdr3_nt: TGTGCCAGCAGGACGGGACACGGAAAGTACGAGCAGTACTTC
d_call: TRBD1; v_call: TRBV14; clone_size: few; j_call: TRBJ2-5; cdr3_aa: CASSQGLFLTGAQETQYF; cdr3_nt: TGTGCCAGCAGCCAAGGATTATTTCTTACAGGGGCACAAGAGACCCAGTACTTC
d_call: -; v_call: TRBV4-3; clone_size: -; j_call: TRBJ2-2; cdr3_aa: CASSRADTGELFF; cdr3_nt: TGCGCCAGCAGCCGGGCAGACACCGGGGAGCTGTTTTTT
d_call: -; v_call: TRBV6-1; clone_size: few; j_call: TRBJ2-1; cdr3_aa: CASSSNLYNEQFF; cdr3_nt: TGTGCCAGCAGCTCGAACCTCTACAATGAGCAGTTCTTC
d_call: -; v_call: TRBV7-9; clone_size: -; j_call: TRBJ1-1; cdr3_aa: CASSLEAMTLNTEAFF; cdr3_nt: TGTGCCAGCAGCTTAGAAGCGATGACGTTGAACACTGAAGCTTTCTTT
d_call: -; v_call: TRBV12-3/TRBV12-4; clone_size: few; j_call: TRBJ2-1; cdr3_aa: CASSYVGVEQFF; cdr3_nt: TGTGCCAGCAGCTACGTGGGCGTGGAGCAGTTCTTC
d_call: -; v_call: TRBV4-1; clone_size: few; j_call: TRBJ2-7; cdr3_aa: CASSQVGLAPRRDEQYF; cdr3_nt: TGCGCCAGCAGCCAAGTTGGGCTAGCGCCACGCCGAGACGAGCAGTACTTC
d_call: TRBD1; v_call: TRBV7-9; clone_size: few; j_call: TRBJ1-1; cdr3_aa: CASSPDRAEAFF; cdr3_nt: TGTGCCAGCAGCCCAGACAGGGCTGAAGCTTTCTTT
d_call: TRBD1; v_call: TRBV7-8; clone_size: many; j_call: TRBJ2-7; cdr3_aa: CASSHSADRVLYEQYF; cdr3_nt: TGTGCCAGCAGTCACTCCGCGGACAGGGTATTGTACGAGCAGTACTTC
d_call: -; v_call: TRBV10-3; clone_size: few; j_call: TRBJ1-2; cdr3_aa: CAISGSDQNYGYTF; cdr3_nt: TGTGCCATCAGTGGATCAGACCAAAACTATGGCTACACCTTC
d_call: -; v_call: TRBV5-1; clone_size: few; j_call: TRBJ2-7; cdr3_aa: CASSFLGPTDYEQYF; cdr3_nt: TGCGCCAGCAGCTTTTTGGGACCCACCGACTACGAGCAGTACTTC
d_call: TRBD1; v_call: TRBV5-1; clone_size: many; j_call: TRBJ1-6; cdr3_aa: CASSPRVAGGNSPLHF; cdr3_nt: TGCGCCAGCAGCCCGCGAGTCGCAGGGGGGAACTCACCCCTCCACTTT
d_call: -; v_call: TRBV7-9; clone_size: many; j_call: TRBJ2-7; cdr3_aa: CASSPDLSEQYF; cdr3_nt: TGTGCCAGCAGCCCAGATTTGTCCGAGCAGTACTTC
d_call: -; v_call: TRBV29-1; clone_size: few; j_call: TRBJ2-3; cdr3_aa: CSAPSFGTDTQYF; cdr3_nt: TGCAGCGCTCCCTCTTTCGGCACAGATACGCAGTATTTT
d_call: -; v_call: TRBV24-1; clone_size: many; j_call: TRBJ1-2; cdr3_aa: CATSDQEEGYTF; cdr3_nt: TGTGCCACCAGTGATCAGGAGGAGGGCTACACCTTC
d_call: TRBD2; v_call: TRBV20-1; clone_size: many; j_call: TRBJ2-1; cdr3_aa: CSARSGGNEQFF; cdr3_nt: TGCAGTGCTCGGAGCGGGGGGAATGAGCAGTTCTTC
d_call: -; v_call: TRBV7-9; clone_size: many; j_call: TRBJ2-7; cdr3_aa: CASIAWPGVNEQYF; cdr3_nt: TGTGCCAGCATCGCTTGGCCAGGGGTTAACGAGCAGTACTTC
d_call: TRBD1; v_call: TRBV12-3/TRBV12-4; clone_size: -; j_call: TRBJ2-7; cdr3_aa: CASTIGTGGREQYF; cdr3_nt: TGTGCCAGCACCATCGGGACAGGGGGCCGCGAGCAGTACTTC
d_call: -; v_call: TRBV12-3/TRBV12-4; clone_size: many; j_call: TRBJ2-2; cdr3_aa: CASSFPGPATGELFF; cdr3_nt: TGTGCCAGCAGTTTTCCGGGGCCTGCGACCGGGGAGCTGTTTTTT
d_call: TRBD1; v_call: TRBV20-1; clone_size: many; j_call: TRBJ1-5; cdr3_aa: CSAHEVGGVSNQPQHF; cdr3_nt: TGCAGTGCTCACGAAGTAGGGGGCGTCAGCAATCAGCCCCAGCATTTT
d_call: -; v_call: TRBV3-1; clone_size: -; j_call: TRBJ2-7; cdr3_aa: CASSQDYGYEQYF; cdr3_nt: TGTGCCAGCAGCCAAGATTATGGTTACGAGCAGTACTTC
d_call: TRBD1; v_call: TRBV7-3; clone_size: few; j_call: TRBJ1-2; cdr3_aa: CASGQGARDYGYTF; cdr3_nt: TGTGCCAGCGGACAGGGGGCGAGAGACTATGGCTACACCTTC
d_call: -; v_call: TRBV12-3/TRBV12-4; clone_size: -; j_call: TRBJ2-1; cdr3_aa: CAGARGGVGDNEQFF; cdr3_nt: TGTGCCGGCGCAAGAGGGGGAGTAGGAGACAATGAGCAGTTCTTC
d_call: TRBD2; v_call: TRBV3-1; clone_size: few; j_call: TRBJ2-3; cdr3_aa: CASSQVAGGFTDTQYF; cdr3_nt: TGTGCCAGCAGCCAAGTGGCGGGGGGCTTCACAGATACGCAGTATTTT
d_call: TRBD1; v_call: TRBV7-9; clone_size: many; j_call: TRBJ2-1; cdr3_aa: CASSFRDRYNEQFF; cdr3_nt: TGTGCCAGCAGCTTTAGGGACAGGTACAATGAGCAGTTCTTC
d_call: TRBD2; v_call: TRBV6-1; clone_size: few; j_call: TRBJ2-1; cdr3_aa: CASVSGGVSYNEQFF; cdr3_nt: TGTGCCAGCGTGAGCGGGGGGGTATCCTACAATGAGCAGTTCTTC
d_call: -; v_call: TRBV9; clone_size: -; j_call: TRBJ2-5; cdr3_aa: CASSGRSEETQYF; cdr3_nt: TGTGCCAGCAGCGGAAGGAGCGAGGAGACCCAGTACTTC
d_call: TRBD1; v_call: TRBV23-1; clone_size: -; j_call: TRBJ2-3; cdr3_aa: CASIRTGRTDTQYF; cdr3_nt: TGCGCCAGCATCAGGACAGGGAGGACAGATACGCAGTATTTT
d_call: -; v_call: TRBV4-1; clone_size: many; j_call: TRBJ2-7; cdr3_aa: CASKQGYEQYF; cdr3_nt: TGCGCCAGCAAACAAGGTTACGAGCAGTACTTC